This paragraph covers one TCR beta chain sequence. Sequencing was performed with immunoSEQ multiplex PCR; in TCRdb, only in-frame clones are kept and a portion is missing. The data show under 200,000 clones, with 80% to 90% seen just once and less than 10% held by the top ten. The CDR3 runs to 15 residues. Trimming left V 5 bases short and J 0 bases short, with 10 bases between. Germline V lookup: CDR1 KGHSH, CDR2 LQKENI. The sample comes from a study of blood T cell repertoires in COVID-19. Study information: Specimens from acute and convalescent COVID-19 originated in the United States, Italy and Spain.

This sequence was found in a woman aged 55-75 years with COVID-19, enrolled during active disease. The sample comprised peripheral blood. The genes are TRBV18 and TRBJ1-4; D is unresolved. The CDR3 sequence is CASSFITSTNEKLFF. CDR3 DNA: TGTGCCAGCTCATTTATCACTTCAACTAATGAAAAACTGTTTTTT.